This T cell receptor (beta chain) appears in the sequencing data of a study of molecular identifiers for immune sequencing clone quantification. Source material for naive CD8 libraries was roughly 20,000 to 1,100,000 sorted cells, with 10%, 30% or 50% RNA. TCRdb reanalysed the PCR reads using MiXCR and keeps one entry per CDR3 protein. This sample has a few hundred thousand distinct CDR3 sequences; around 23% occur once, and the top ten carry around 0.76%. The V segment lost 3 bases and the J segment 7 bases; nucleotides outside the gene matches: 7. CDR1 is KGHDR and CDR2 is SFDVKD in the germline V gene. The length of the CDR3 is 16 residues.

The TCR sequence derives from a human donor in good health. Some libraries in this study had Jurkat cell RNA spiked in. The rearrangement uses TRBV24-1 and TRBJ1-6; 8 bases match TRBD1. The material sequenced was naive CD8+ T cells from blood, with Jurkat cell RNA spiked in. Documented subset: FACS-sorted CD8+CD4-CCR7+CD45RA+ naive T cells. This CDR3 is CATSDPRTGHNSPLHF. The CDR3 DNA follows: TGTGCCACCAGTGATCCAAGGACAGGGCACAATTCACCCCTCCACTTT.